This T cell receptor beta chain is drawn from a study of shared clonotypes between healthy human individuals. Study-wide results and caveats: Rarefaction gave evidence that sorted-subset sequencing remained incomplete despite large depth. Clonotypes that were shared across four donors made up roughly 5% of naive CD4 clonotypes.

The V and J ends lost 2 bases and 8 bases, in that order; junction bases with no gene match: 6. The CDR3 sequence is 14 residues long. Germline V gives CDR1 SGHDT, CDR2 YYEEEE. The authors loaded roughly 200 ng DNA, about 30,000 T cell genomes, into sorted-subset replicate PCRs. Here immunoSEQ multiplex PCR was the method, and the copy in TCRdb shows in-frame clones only, minus some. The data show around 940,000 clones, with around three quarters seen just once and approximately 1.5% held by the top ten. A word on this clone: Its antigen is not identified.

Subsets obtained from CD4+ cells comprised CD45RA+ naive and CD45RA-negative memory cells. This receptor was obtained from a man in his late teens or twenties in good health. The genes are TRBV5-6 and TRBJ1-2, with 10 bases matching TRBD1. The sequenced sample consisted of memory CD4+ T cells sorted from blood. Subset denoted: CD45RA-negative fraction. CDR3 residues: CASSLPGTGDGYTF. CDR3 in DNA: TGTGCCAGCAGCTTACCCGGGACAGGGGACGGCTACACCTTC.